The 18 T cell receptor beta chains below all came from one sample that was sequenced in a study of control samples from healthy donors and cancer patients. Profiled with immunoSEQ multiplex PCR; TCRdb holds only in-frame clones, not every one. The sample carries some 70,000 clones, 83% recorded once. The source material was blood. Receptor source: a man between 60 and 70 years old in good health.

A single count supports this clone. The DNA of the CDR3 is TGTGCCAGCAGTTTGGGTGGGGAAGCTTTCTTT. Translation: CASSLGGEAFF. The V call is TRBV27, the J call TRBJ1-1; D is unresolved. The CDR3 has 11 amino acids. V was shortened by 3 bases and J by 8 bases, with 7 bases between the two germline ends. Germline lookup yields CDR1 MNHEY and CDR2 SMNVEV (reference sequence).

The chain recombines TRBV28 with TRBJ1-4; a weak D match, TRBD1 (5 bases). The length of the CDR3 is 15 residues. V was pared by 5 bases and J by 4 bases, with 14 bases between. The germline V gene has CDR1 MDHEN and CDR2 SYDVKM. CDR3 sequence reads: CASSPGGSYNEKLFF. As DNA, the CDR3 is TGTGCCAGCAGTCCCGGGGGGTCTTATAATGAAAAACTGTTTTTT.

This clone was detected many times. The chain recombines TRBV10-3 with TRBJ1-2; D possibly corresponds to TRBD1 (6 bases). CDR1 is ENHRY and CDR2 is SYGVKD in the germline V gene. Deletions cut 6 bases from V and 2 bases from J, with 10 bases between. The CDR3 runs 13 residues. The CDR3 spells CAIRPTGNYGYTF. In DNA, the CDR3 is TGTGCCATCAGGCCGACAGGAAACTATGGCTACACCTTC.

This sequence joins TRBV28 and TRBJ2-5; tentatively, D is TRBD2 (5 bases). V lost 3 bases, J lost 5 bases, and 13 bases lay in between. The CDR3 length is 14 residues. CDR1 is MDHEN, CDR2 SYDVKM, per germline. This CDR3 reads CASSLGGSGETQYF. Written as DNA, the CDR3 is TGTGCCAGCAGTTTGGGTGGGAGTGGCGAGACCCAGTACTTC.

The genes are TRBV7-2 and TRBJ2-1; 15 bases agree with TRBD2. With 4 bases clipped from V and 10 bases from J, the junction kept 14 bases outside the gene matches. This CDR3 is built from 18 residues. Germline loops: CDR1 SGHTA, CDR2 FQGNSA. CDR3 amino acids: CASSYLGLAGGPMGEQFF. The CDR3 DNA reads as TGTGCCAGCAGCTACCTTGGACTAGCGGGAGGGCCAATGGGCGAGCAGTTCTTC.

This sequence joins TRBV2 and TRBJ2-2; D not resolved. Germline-derived CDR1 and CDR2 are SNHLY and FYNNEI. This CDR3 contains 12 residues. Trimming cost V 8 bases and J 6 bases, with 10 bases left between them. This CDR3 reads CASGLGPGELFF. Written as DNA, the CDR3 is TGTGCCAGCGGCCTCGGCCCCGGGGAGCTGTTTTTT.

The V and J genes are TRBV5-4 and TRBJ2-2; possibly TRBD2 for D (5 bases). CDR1 and CDR2 (germline): SGHNT, YYREEE (reference sequence). V lost 3 bases and J 0 bases, leaving 6 bases between the germline ends. The CDR3 covers 14 residues. In DNA, the CDR3 is TGTGCCAGCAGCTGGGAGACGAACACCGGGGAGCTGTTTTTT. The encoded protein is CASSWETNTGELFF.

This rearrangement joins TRBV2 to TRBJ1-1; TRBD1 is a possible D gene (5 bases). Trimming took off 6 bases at V and 6 bases at J, with 14 bases between the two ends. Germline values: CDR1 SNHLY, CDR2 FYNNEI. The CDR3 length is 13 residues. The CDR3 coding sequence is TGTGCCAGCAGGGCTCAGGGTATTGCTGAAGCTTTCTTT. Residues: CASRAQGIAEAFF.

The chain combines TRBV20-1 with TRBJ2-1; D is ambiguous. The V end was cut by 2 bases, the J end by 10 bases, with 9 bases between. The germline V gene has CDR1 DFQATT and CDR2 SNEGSKA (reference sequence). This CDR3 comprises 11 residues. The CDR3 sequence is CSARMADEQFF. Written as DNA, the CDR3 is TGCAGTGCTAGAATGGCAGACGAGCAGTTCTTC.

CDR3 sequence (DNA): TGTGCCAGCAGCTTTTCCCAGGGAATCTATGGCTACACCTTC. Translation: CASSFSQGIYGYTF. The chain combines TRBV13 with TRBJ1-2; D might be TRBD1 (5 bases). V shed 3 bases and J shed 4 bases, with 12 bases lying between them. Germline lookup yields CDR1 PRHDT and CDR2 FYEKMQ (reference sequence). The CDR3 has 14 amino acids.

The chain combines TRBV27 with TRBJ2-7, with TRBD2 matching 14 bases. Germline V gene sequence: CDR1 MNHEY, CDR2 SMNVEV (reference sequence). The CDR3 is made up of 18 amino acids. V lost 6 bases to trimming and J lost 4 bases; unmatched junction nucleotides: 14. The CDR3 loop reads CASRPNLGTSGSGYEQYF. Written as DNA, the CDR3 is TGTGCCAGCAGACCTAACCTGGGGACTAGCGGGAGCGGGTACGAGCAGTACTTC.

This clone is a singleton in its sample. V and J are TRBV28 and TRBJ2-5; TRBD1 might be the D (5 bases). This CDR3 spans 15 amino acids. The V gene's germline CDR1 is MDHEN and CDR2 SYDVKM. The V gene lost 4 bases and the J gene lost 5 bases, with 17 bases spanning the gap. The CDR3 bases are TGTGCCAGCAGTTCCCCGACAGTTTCCCTGGAGACCCAGTACTTC. It specifies CASSSPTVSLETQYF.

This chain connects TRBV6-5 to TRBJ2-3; a possible D gene is TRBD2 (5 bases). The CDR3 loop spans 14 amino acids. The germline CDR1 and CDR2 sequences are MNHEY and SVGAGI. The ends were cut back, 2 bases at V and 6 bases at J, with 12 bases in the middle. The CDR3, as DNA: TGTGCCAGCAGTTACGGAACTAGTAAGGATACGCAGTATTTT. As protein: CASSYGTSKDTQYF.

In the case of this clone: The sample carries other DNA sequences with the same CDR3. The chain is built from TRBV5-6 and TRBJ1-2; 11 bases fit TRBD1. The junction had 4 bases not matched to a gene; V was cut back by 5 bases and J by 4 bases. Per germline, CDR1 SGHDT and CDR2 YYEEEE. CDR3 length equals 14 residues. CDR3 sequence (DNA): TGTGCCAGCAGTTCCGGGACAGGGGGCTATGGCTACACCTTC. Translated: CASSSGTGGYGYTF. Filled out from reference TRBV5-6 and TRBJ1-2, the complete variable domain reads DAGVTQSPTHLIKTRGQQVTLRCSPKSGHDTVSWYQQALGQGPQFIFQYYEEEERQRGNFPDRFSGHQFPNYSSELNVNALLLGDSALYLCASSSGTGGYGYTFGSGTRLTVV.

V gene TRBV28 combines with J gene TRBJ2-1; TRBD1 matches at 8 bases. The junction had 5 bases not matched to a gene; V was cut back by 10 bases and J by 0 bases. The length of the CDR3 is 14 residues. The germline V gene encodes CDR1 MDHEN and CDR2 SYDVKM. CDR3 residues: CATGRGPSYNEQFF. CDR3 coding DNA: TGTGCCACCGGCAGGGGGCCCTCCTACAATGAGCAGTTCTTC.

The genes are TRBV5-1 and TRBJ2-5; 8 positions agree with TRBD1. After removal of 4 bases from V and 4 bases from J, the junction contained 3 bases not matched to a gene. Germline-derived CDR1 and CDR2 are SGHRS and YFSETQ. CDR3 size: 13 residues. The CDR3 DNA reads as TGCGCCAGCAGCCACGGACAGGGAGAGACCCAGTACTTC. This sequence encodes CASSHGQGETQYF. The full variable domain, with the rest looked up from reference TRBV5-1 and TRBJ2-5, is KAGVTQTPRYLIKTRGQQVTLSCSPISGHRSVSWYQQTPGQGLQFLFEYFSETQRNKGNFPGRFSGRQFSNSRSEMNVSTLELGDSALYLCASSHGQGETQYFGPGTRLLVL.

The rearrangement joins TRBV4-3 to TRBJ2-7; D possibly corresponds to TRBD2 (6 bases). This CDR3 contains 14 residues. Trimming left V 0 bases short and J 4 bases short, with 10 bases between. In germline, CDR1 is LGHNA, CDR2 YSLEER. The CDR3 region is CASSQDLGGYEQYF. The DNA for the CDR3 is TGCGCCAGCAGCCAAGATCTTGGAGGGTACGAGCAGTACTTC.

V and J are TRBV30 and TRBJ2-7, with D unresolved. V was clipped by 5 bases and J by 5 bases, with 13 bases between them. CDR3 length equals 12 residues. Looked up from germline, CDR1 is GTSNPN and CDR2 is SVGIG (reference sequence). Written as DNA, the CDR3 is TGTGCCTGGGATGAAGCGTACCACGAGCAGTACTTC. This gives the protein CAWDEAYHEQYF.